This is a list of T cell receptor beta chains from one sample in a study of T cells after somatic rescue of genetic block. This table comes from immunoSEQ multiplex PCR, and its TCRdb copy is limited to in-frame clones, with some not included. The sample has roughly 11,000 clones, approximately 81% seen once. The sequenced sample was peripheral blood mononuclear cells (PBMCs). These receptors were collected from a boy aged 10-17 years. CDR3s leave out the opening cysteine and the closing phenylalanine or tryptophan.

>TRBV29-1
SVEDSNSYEQY
>TRBV6-5
ASSYGGEGLDTEAF
>TRBV6-5
ASSYLGSISNYGYT
>TRBV2
ATAGLAGVLEQF
>TRBV11-2
ASSLRGGGEQY
>TRBV7-9
ASSWGHRDPEAF
>TRBV15
ATSRDPTISYNEQF
>TRBV2
ASSVVRVTSGEVEQF
>TRBV4-2
ASSDSAATSNYGYT
>TRBV18
ASSPFGATDTQY
>TRBV6-1
ASSDIAGKETQY
>TRBV5-6
ASSLGPKEPQH
>TRBV5-1
ASSLGSGGNNEQF
>TRBV9
ASSVDRALNSPLH